The 17 T cell receptor beta chains reported below all come from one sample, sequenced in a study of PD-1 blockade in mismatch repair-deficient tumors. Assay: immunoSEQ multiplex PCR; the TCRdb copy retains only in-frame clones and omits some. The sample lists some 48,000 clones, approximately 81% occurring once. The input for sequencing was peripheral blood, taken approximately 20 weeks after starting pembrolizumab. The receptor source for this set is an adult with mismatch repair-deficient cancer.

This clone has only one observation. This chain uses TRBV15 with TRBJ2-3, with no clear D. Germline V gene sequence: CDR1 LNHNV, CDR2 YYDKDF (reference sequence). V lost 6 bases to trimming and J lost 4 bases, with 11 bases between them. This CDR3 has 13 residues. The CDR3 region has the DNA TGTGCCACCAGGGGCTTGATAGCAGATACGCAGTATTTT. Residues: CATRGLIADTQYF.

V usage is TRBV5-1 and J usage is TRBJ2-1; D may be TRBD1 or TRBD2 (6 bases each). The CDR3 is made up of 16 amino acids. Trimming cost V 5 bases and J 2 bases, with 17 bases left between them. Germline CDR1 SGHRS, CDR2 YFSETQ. CDR3 DNA sequence: TGCGCCAGCAGGACCGATAGGGGGGTCACCTACAATGAGCAGTTCTTC. It codes for CASRTDRGVTYNEQFF.

V gene TRBV5-1 combines with J gene TRBJ1-1, with D unclear. Germline V CDR1 and CDR2: SGHRS, YFSETQ. The CDR3 is 18 amino acids. Trimming removed 0 bases at V and 1 base at J, with 19 bases between. For the CDR3, the DNA is TGCGCCAGCAGCTTGGACCGCCGCCCGTTAGCGACGAACACTGAAGCTTTCTTT. As protein: CASSLDRRPLATNTEAFF.

V is TRBV4-1 and J is TRBJ2-7, with D uncertain. Germline loops: CDR1 MGHRA, CDR2 YSYEKL. V dropped 1 base and J dropped 4 bases, with 11 bases sitting between them. The CDR3 has 14 residues. CDR3 DNA sequence: TGCGCCAGCAGCCAAGGGTATGGTCTTTACGAGCAGTACTTC. Translation: CASSQGYGLYEQYF.

The chain has TRBV11-3 and TRBJ2-1; TRBD1 agrees at 8 bases. This CDR3 comprises 15 residues. Trimming removed 2 bases from V and 3 bases from J; junction bases left unmatched: 3. The germline V gene encodes CDR1 SGHNT and CDR2 YENEEA. This chain's CDR3 is CASSLRGQVYNEQFF. As DNA, the CDR3 is TGTGCCAGCAGCTTAAGGGGACAGGTCTACAATGAGCAGTTCTTC.

The chain links TRBV7-9 to TRBJ1-2; 11 nucleotides line up with TRBD1. Trimming took 4 bases from V and 14 from J; bases not matched to a gene: 6. Germline assignment: CDR1 SEHNR and CDR2 FQNEAQ (reference sequence). The CDR3 sequence is 12 residues long. The CDR3 spells CASSWGQGEKTF. CDR3 DNA: TGTGCCAGCAGCTGGGGACAGGGGGAAAAGACCTTC.

Points on this clone: Other DNA variants within this sample encode the same CDR3. V usage is TRBV28 and J usage is TRBJ1-5; D gene uncertain. The germline V gene has CDR1 MDHEN and CDR2 SYDVKM. With 5 bases removed from V and 1 base from J, the gap between germline ends came to 6 bases. The CDR3 is 13 amino acids. CDR3 residues: CASSPDSNQPQHF. DNA of the CDR3: TGTGCCAGCAGTCCCGACAGCAATCAGCCCCAGCATTTT.

The rearrangement joins TRBV5-4 to TRBJ2-5; 9 bases map to TRBD1. Germline V lookup: CDR1 SGHNT, CDR2 YYREEE (reference sequence). The CDR3 is made up of 14 amino acids. J lost 5 bases, V lost 4 bases, and 6 bases had no gene match. CDR3 in amino acids: CASSQVQGAETQYF. The CDR3 nucleotides read TGTGCCAGCAGCCAAGTACAGGGGGCTGAGACCCAGTACTTC.

The CDR3: CASSSGTSSTDTQYF. As DNA, the CDR3 is TGTGCCAGCAGTAGCGGGACCTCTAGCACAGATACGCAGTATTTT. V gene TRBV2 combines with J gene TRBJ2-3; 7 nucleotides match TRBD2. Germline CDR1 is SNHLY and CDR2 is FYNNEI. J was trimmed by 0 bases and V by 5 bases; bases with no gene match: 5. This CDR3 is built from 15 residues.

V usage is TRBV19 and J usage is TRBJ1-1; no reliable D call. Germline V gene sequence: CDR1 LNHDA, CDR2 SQIVND (reference sequence). Deletions cut 3 bases from V and 1 base from J, with 9 bases between. CDR3 length: 14 amino acids. CDR3 residues: CASSMRRENTEAFF. CDR3 DNA: TGTGCCAGTAGTATGCGCAGAGAGAACACTGAAGCTTTCTTT.

This clone came up once. The chain is built from TRBV6-6 and TRBJ2-7; D may be TRBD2 (5 bases). Trimming took 2 bases from V and 1 from J, leaving 12 bases between them. The germline CDR1 and CDR2 sequences are MNHNY and SVGAGI (reference sequence). The CDR3 consists of 15 residues. The CDR3 DNA follows: TGTGCCAGCAGTTACGCAGGAGGTGAGTCCTACGAGCAGTACTTC. Translating it yields CASSYAGGESYEQYF.

The CDR3 coding sequence is TGTGCCAGCAGTTTTGCCGGGAGGTATGGCTACACCTTC. This codes for CASSFAGRYGYTF. The chain couples TRBV27 to TRBJ1-2; D is ambiguous. Trimming cost V 3 bases and J 5 bases, with 10 bases left between them. This CDR3 spans 13 amino acids. Germline CDR1 MNHEY, CDR2 SMNVEV (reference sequence).

Written as DNA, the CDR3 is TGTGCCAGCAGCCCCCGCAGGGGGCCCAATGAGCAGTTCTTC. Translating it yields CASSPRRGPNEQFF. The rearrangement joins TRBV11-3 to TRBJ2-1; 8 bases map to TRBD1. V lost 5 bases and J lost 6; bases outside the gene matches: 6. CDR1 and CDR2 from the germline V gene are SGHNT and YENEEA. This CDR3 is 14 amino acids long.

The V call is TRBV11-2, the J call TRBJ2-5; 7 nucleotides align to TRBD2. From germline, CDR1 is SGHAT and CDR2 FQNNGV. This CDR3 contains 17 residues. With 5 bases clipped from V and 1 base from J, the junction kept 13 bases outside the gene matches. CDR3 DNA sequence: TGTGCCAGCAGCCCAGGTCAGGGCGGGAGCTCCCAAGAGACCCAGTACTTC. This encodes CASSPGQGGSSQETQYF.

In DNA form, the CDR3 reads TGTGCCAGCAGTGAGGTGGTCGCCACAGATACGCAGTATTTT. As protein: CASSEVVATDTQYF. The V call is TRBV2, the J call TRBJ2-3; D not certain. CDR1 is SNHLY, CDR2 FYNNEI, per germline. The CDR3 sequence is 14 residues long. The V gene lost 3 bases and the J gene lost 2 bases, with 9 bases spanning the gap.

The chain employs TRBV18 and TRBJ1-3; D unresolved. Germline loops: CDR1 KGHSH, CDR2 LQKENI. The V end was cut by 2 bases, the J end by 7 bases, with 9 bases between. This CDR3 has 13 residues. CDR3 protein: CASSPWTENTIYF. In nucleotides, the CDR3 is TGTGCCAGCTCACCATGGACGGAGAACACCATATATTTT.

This clone was counted a single time. A much larger clonotype is one base distant, so this may be a read error. Other DNA sequences of this sample code for an identical CDR3. The rearrangement links TRBV7-9 to TRBJ2-2, with D possibly TRBD2 on 6 matching bases. The germline gives CDR1 SEHNR, CDR2 FQNEAQ (reference sequence). The CDR3 spans 14 residues. CDR3 region: CASSLAEFGGELFF. In DNA, the CDR3 is TGTGCCAGCAGCTTAGCAGAATTCGGCGGGGAACTGTTTTTT.